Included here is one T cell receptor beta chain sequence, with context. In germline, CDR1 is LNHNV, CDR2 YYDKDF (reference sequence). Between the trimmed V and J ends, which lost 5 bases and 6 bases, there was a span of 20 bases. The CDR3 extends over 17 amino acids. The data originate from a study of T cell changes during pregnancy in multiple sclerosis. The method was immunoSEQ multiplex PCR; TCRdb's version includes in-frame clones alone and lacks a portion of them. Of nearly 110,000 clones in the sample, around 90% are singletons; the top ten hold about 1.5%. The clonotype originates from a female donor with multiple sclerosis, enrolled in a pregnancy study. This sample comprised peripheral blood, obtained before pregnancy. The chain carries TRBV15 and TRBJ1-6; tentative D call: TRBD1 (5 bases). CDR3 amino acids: CATSSQPAAGPNSPLHF. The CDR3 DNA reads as TGTGCCACCAGCTCCCAACCGGCGGCAGGGCCTAATTCACCCCTCCACTTT.